The sequence of this TCR beta chain was determined in a study of PD-1 blockade in classical Hodgkin lymphoma. The repertoire was sequenced with immunoSEQ multiplex PCR; TCRdb's copy has only in-frame clones and lacks some. The sample consists of more than 40,000 clones, about 77% of them appearing once. Time point of the sample: cycle 4 day 1 (C4D1), after less than 7 weeks of nivolumab. Brentuximab vedotin exposure varied, and every patient relapsed after autologous stem cell transplantation. V was trimmed by 5 bases and J by 4 bases, leaving 3 bases between them. Germline V gene data show CDR1 as MDHEN and CDR2 as SYDVKM. The CDR3 is 11 amino acids. This clone has ten or more counts. This specimen includes other DNA sequences encoding the same CDR3.

The source of this sequence is a human donor with classical Hodgkin lymphoma. The sequences come from peripheral blood mononuclear cells (PBMCs), collected before the fourth cycle of nivolumab. V and J are TRBV28 and TRBJ1-5; no clear D. CDR3: CASSGNQPQHF. CDR3 in DNA: TGTGCCAGCAGTGGAAATCAGCCCCAGCATTTT.